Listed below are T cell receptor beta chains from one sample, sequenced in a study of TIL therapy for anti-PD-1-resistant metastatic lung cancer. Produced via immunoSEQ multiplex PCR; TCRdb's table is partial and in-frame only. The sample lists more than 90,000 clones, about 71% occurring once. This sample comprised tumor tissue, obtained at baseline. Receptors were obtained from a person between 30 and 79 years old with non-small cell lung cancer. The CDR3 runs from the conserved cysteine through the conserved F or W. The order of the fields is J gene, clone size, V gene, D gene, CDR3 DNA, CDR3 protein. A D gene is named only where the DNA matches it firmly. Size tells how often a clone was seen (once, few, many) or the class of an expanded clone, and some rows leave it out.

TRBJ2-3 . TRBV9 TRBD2 TGTGCCAGCAGCGTCAGCGGGGAGTTCACAGATACGCAGTATTTT CASSVSGEFTDTQYF
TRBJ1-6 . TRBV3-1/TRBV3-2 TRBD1 TGTGCCAGCAGCCAGGTGGACAGGGAAGGTTCACCCCTCCACTTT CASSQVDREGSPLHF
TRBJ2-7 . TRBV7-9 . TGTGCCAGCAGCTCCAAGGGAGTTTCCTACGAGCAGTACTTC CASSSKGVSYEQYF
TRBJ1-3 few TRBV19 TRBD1 TGTGCCAGTAGTCTTTCGACAGGGCAAGGAAACACCATATATTTT CASSLSTGQGNTIYF
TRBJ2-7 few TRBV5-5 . TGTGCCAGCACCCGGGATCACCGACCCTACGAGCAGTACTTC CASTRDHRPYEQYF
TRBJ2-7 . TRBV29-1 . TGCAGCGTTCTCATCGTTGGGCGTAAATACGAGCAGTACTTC CSVLIVGRKYEQYF
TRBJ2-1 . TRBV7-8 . TGTGCCCAAACGGGTGACTACAATGAGCAGTTCTTC CAQTGDYNEQFF
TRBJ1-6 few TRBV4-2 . TGTGCCAGCAGCCAAGATCCCAGTAATTCACCCCTCCACTTT CASSQDPSNSPLHF
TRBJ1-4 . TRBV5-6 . TGTGCCAGCGGAATCCGGGGGGCAAATGAAAAACTGTTTTTT CASGIRGANEKLFF
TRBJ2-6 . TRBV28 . TGTGCCAGCAGCATCGACATAATCTCTGGGGCCAACGTTCTGACTTTC CASSIDIISGANVLTF
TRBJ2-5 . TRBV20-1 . TGCAGTGCTAGTGGACTAACGTTAGAGACCCAGTACTTC CSASGLTLETQYF
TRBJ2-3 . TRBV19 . TGTGCCAGTAGTATTAGGGCTCTACATCCCACAAATACGCAGTATTTT CASSIRALHPTNTQYF
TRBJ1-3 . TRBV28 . TGTGCCAGCAGTTTCCGCCAGGCCTCTGGAAACACCATATATTTT CASSFRQASGNTIYF
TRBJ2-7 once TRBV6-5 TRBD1 TGTGCCAGTGACTCCGGGGACAGGGGACCTTACGAGCAGTACTTC CASDSGDRGPYEQYF